This TCR beta chain originates from a study of immune heterogeneity within non-small cell lung tumors. Notes on the study in general: Recurrence of identical dominant CDR3 beta clonotypes was observed across intrapatient tumor sites, concomitant with site-unique high-frequency clones. High-frequency T-cell receptor beta clonotypes differed largely between individual patients. Local clonality of T cells correlated moderately yet significantly with local tumor mutational burden (R approximately 0.35).

Bulk tumor genomic DNA was the template, and each sample received roughly 600 ng. Multiple biopsies spaced far apart were taken from each primary tumor during surgery. Untreated, newly diagnosed non-small cell lung cancer patients underwent curative surgery. V was shortened by 1 base and J by 4 bases, with 13 bases between the two germline ends. The CDR3 contains 15 residues. CDR1 and CDR2 from the germline V gene are LGHNA and YNFKEQ. It was a multiplex PCR that amplified TCR beta CDR3, with 32 V and 13 J primers. TCRdb reprocessed the multiplex PCR reads with MiXCR, giving one entry per CDR3 protein. The sample lists 15,000 or so distinct CDR3 sequences; 25% to 35% were seen once. The sample holds many counts of this clonotype. Antigen specificity is unknown.

The source is a man aged 35 to 55 with non-small cell lung cancer. The sample was lung tumor tissue. The chain uses TRBV4-2 and TRBJ2-5; D remains unclear. The CDR3 region is CASSQGSVNGETQYF. The CDR3 DNA reads TGTGCCAGCAGCCAAGGAAGCGTAAACGGAGAGACCCAGTACTTC.